Listed here are 10 T cell receptor beta chains from one sample, sequenced in a study of cytomegalovirus exposure and HLA in healthy donors. 13 Jbeta primers and 60 Vbeta primers were used for the PCR. Repertoires were generated with immunoSEQ multiplex PCR, while TCRdb's copy carries only in-frame clones and drops some. This sample contains 200,000 to 250,000 clones. Sequenced material: PBMCs. These receptors were obtained from a girl aged 2-10 years in good health and CMV-seropositive.

J is TRBJ2-1 and V is TRBV5-1, with D possibly matching TRBD2 (6 bases). The germline CDR1 and CDR2 sequences are SGHRS and YFSETQ. The CDR3 totals 17 residues. Trimming took 0 bases from V and 0 from J, leaving 13 bases between them. The CDR3 region is CASSLGLAVSSYNEQFF. The DNA of the CDR3 is TGCGCCAGCAGCTTGGGTTTAGCGGTAAGCTCCTACAATGAGCAGTTCTTC.

The chain couples TRBV28 to TRBJ2-7; D possibly corresponds to TRBD2 (6 bases). The V and J ends lost 3 bases and 4 bases respectively, with 40 bases between them. The germline V gene encodes CDR1 MDHEN and CDR2 SYDVKM. The CDR3 covers 23 residues. The CDR3 nucleotides are TGTGCCAGCAGTTTTGTGTTTGTTCCGGGGACTCTTAGAACCCCGGGGGACGATTACGAGCAGTACTTC. Amino acids: CASSFVFVPGTLRTPGDDYEQYF.

J is TRBJ2-5 and V is TRBV7-9; 7 nucleotides align to TRBD1. CDR1 is SEHNR and CDR2 is FQNEAQ in the germline V gene (reference sequence). V lost 3 bases, J lost 4 bases, and 8 bases stayed unmatched. CDR3 length: 15 amino acids. This chain's CDR3 is CASSLRGQIGETQYF. The CDR3 DNA is TGTGCCAGCAGCTTGAGGGGACAGATAGGAGAGACCCAGTACTTC. Full variable domain (outside the CDR3, taken from reference TRBV7-9 and TRBJ2-5): DTGVSQNPRHKITKRGQNVTFRCDPISEHNRLYWYRQTLGQGPEFLTYFQNEAQLEKSRLLSDRFSAERPKGSFSTLEIQRTEQGDSAMYLCASSLRGQIGETQYFGPGTRLLVL.

The chain has TRBV11-2 and TRBJ2-7; 7 positions agree with TRBD1. J lost 3 bases, V lost 7 bases, and 12 bases had no gene match. Germline assignment: CDR1 SGHAT and CDR2 FQNNGV. The CDR3 is made up of 15 amino acids. The CDR3 loop is CASTHYGQDSYEQYF. The CDR3 bases are TGTGCCAGCACCCATTATGGACAGGACAGCTACGAGCAGTACTTC.

The chain uses TRBV13 and TRBJ2-7; TRBD1 aligns across 10 bases. Germline V gives CDR1 PRHDT, CDR2 FYEKMQ (reference sequence). CDR3 length: 14 amino acids. The junction had 3 bases not matched to a gene; V was cut back by 4 bases and J by 3 bases. The CDR3 coding sequence is TGTGCCAGCAGCTACCGGGACAGGGGCTACGAGCAGTACTTC. This codes for CASSYRDRGYEQYF.

The chain carries TRBV5-6 and TRBJ2-7; D possibly corresponds to TRBD1 (6 bases). CDR3 size: 13 residues. Germline CDR1 reads SGHDT; CDR2 reads YYEEEE. V dropped 6 bases and J dropped 2 bases, with 12 bases sitting between them. CDR3 region: CASNKDSPYEQYF. The DNA of the CDR3 is TGTGCCAGCAATAAGGACAGCCCCTACGAGCAGTACTTC.

The chain uses TRBV28 and TRBJ2-1, with 9 bases lining up with TRBD2. Germline V CDR1 and CDR2: MDHEN, SYDVKM. With V trimmed by 10 bases and J by 9 bases, 10 bases remained unmatched. The CDR3 is 13 residues long. The CDR3 nucleotides are TGTGCCATCCCGGGACTAGCTTCTGGTGAGCAGTTCTTC. This codes for CAIPGLASGEQFF.

CDR3 sequence (DNA): TGCGCCAGCAGTGACCCAGGGGTAGGAACCTACGAGCAGTACTTC. Translation: CASSDPGVGTYEQYF. V usage is TRBV10-1 and J usage is TRBJ2-7; maybe TRBD1 (6 bases). The V end was cut by 3 bases, the J end by 2 bases, with 14 bases between. The CDR3 has 15 residues. CDR1 and CDR2 (germline): WNHNN, SYGVQD (reference sequence).

The CDR3 loop reads CASNLNTHPYGYTF. The CDR3 DNA is TGTGCCAGCAACCTTAACACCCATCCCTATGGCTACACCTTC. This sequence joins TRBV2 and TRBJ1-2; D uncertain. This CDR3 contains 14 residues. Germline V lookup: CDR1 SNHLY, CDR2 FYNNEI. The V and J ends lost 7 bases and 4 bases respectively, with 16 bases between them.

The chain couples TRBV19 to TRBJ2-2; TRBD1 might be the D (8 bases). This CDR3 has 17 residues. Between the trimmed V and J ends, which lost 3 bases and 2 bases, there was a span of 16 bases. Germline loops: CDR1 LNHDA, CDR2 SQIVND (reference sequence). Here the CDR3 reads CASSIHRGGFNTGELFF. The CDR3 nucleotides read TGTGCCAGTAGTATCCACAGGGGGGGGTTTAACACCGGGGAGCTGTTTTTT. The full variable domain, in which reference TRBV19 and TRBJ2-2 provide the parts outside the CDR3, is DGGITQSPKYLFRKEGQNVTLSCEQNLNHDAMYWYRQDPGQGLRLIYYSQIVNDFQKGDIAEGYSVSREKKESFPLTVTSAQKNPTAFYLCASSIHRGGFNTGELFFGEGSRLTVL.